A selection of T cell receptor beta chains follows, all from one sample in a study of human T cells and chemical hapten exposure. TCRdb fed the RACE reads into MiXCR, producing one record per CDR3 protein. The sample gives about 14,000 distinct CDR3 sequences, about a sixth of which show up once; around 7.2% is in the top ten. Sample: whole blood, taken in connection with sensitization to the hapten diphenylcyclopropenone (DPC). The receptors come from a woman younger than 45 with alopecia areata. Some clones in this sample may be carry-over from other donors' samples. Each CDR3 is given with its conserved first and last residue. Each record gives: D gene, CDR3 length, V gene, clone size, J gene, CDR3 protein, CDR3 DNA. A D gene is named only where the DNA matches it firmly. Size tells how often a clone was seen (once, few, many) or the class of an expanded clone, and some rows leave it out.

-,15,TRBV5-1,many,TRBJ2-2,CASSSGFLGAGELFF,TGCGCCAGCAGCTCCGGTTTTTTGGGAGCCGGGGAGCTGTTTTTT
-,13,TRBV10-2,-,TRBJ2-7,CASSVEIRYEQYF,TGCGCCAGCAGTGTGGAGATCCGCTACGAGCAGTACTTC
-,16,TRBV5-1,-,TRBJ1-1,CASSPNSEVRNTEAFF,TGCGCCAGCAGCCCCAACAGTGAGGTGCGGAACACTGAAGCTTTCTTT
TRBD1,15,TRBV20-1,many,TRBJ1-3,CSASMTGGGGNTIYF,TGCAGTGCTAGCATGACAGGGGGCGGTGGAAACACCATATATTTT
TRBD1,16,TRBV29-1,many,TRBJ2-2,CSVEPWGQGATGELFF,TGCAGCGTTGAACCGTGGGGACAGGGGGCAACCGGGGAGCTGTTTTTT
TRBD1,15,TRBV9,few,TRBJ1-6,CASSVAGQNNSPLHF,TGTGCCAGCAGCGTAGCGGGACAGAATAATTCACCCCTCCACTTT
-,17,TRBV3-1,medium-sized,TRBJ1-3,CASSQEGSGGIGNTIYF,TGTGCCAGCAGCCAAGAAGGTAGCGGAGGGATAGGAAACACCATATATTTT
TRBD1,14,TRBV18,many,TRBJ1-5,CASSLQDRVRPQHF,TGTGCCAGCTCACTACAGGACAGGGTCCGACCCCAGCATTTT
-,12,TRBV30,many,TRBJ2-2,CAWTLTAGELFF,TGTGCCTGGACTTTGACTGCCGGGGAGCTGTTTTTT
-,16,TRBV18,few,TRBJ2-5,CASSPWAAQGKETQYF,TGTGCCAGCTCACCGTGGGCAGCTCAGGGTAAAGAGACCCAGTACTTC
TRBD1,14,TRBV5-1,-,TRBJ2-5,CASSLGTGMETQYF,TGCGCCAGCAGCTTGGGGACAGGGATGGAGACCCAGTACTTC
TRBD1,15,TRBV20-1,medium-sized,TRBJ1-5,CSAIHRDRDHQPQHF,TGCAGTGCAATCCACCGGGACAGAGACCATCAGCCCCAGCATTTT
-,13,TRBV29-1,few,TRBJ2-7,CSVEDPKRYEQYF,TGCAGCGTTGAAGATCCTAAGCGCTACGAGCAGTACTTC
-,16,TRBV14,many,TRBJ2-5,CASSQFGLRQKETQYF,TGTGCCAGCAGCCAATTTGGATTGAGACAAAAAGAGACCCAGTACTTC
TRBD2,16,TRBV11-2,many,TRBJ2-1,CASSKWTSGDYNEQFF,TGTGCCAGCAGCAAATGGACTAGCGGGGACTACAATGAGCAGTTCTTC
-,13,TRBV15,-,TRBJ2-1,CATSSQGHNEQFF,TGTGCCACCAGCAGTCAGGGACACAATGAGCAGTTCTTC
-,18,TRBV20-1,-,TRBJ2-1,CSAPTGGGYPSSYNEQFF,TGCAGTGCCCCGACAGGCGGGGGATATCCAAGCTCCTACAATGAGCAGTTCTTC
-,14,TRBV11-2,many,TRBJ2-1,CASSLEIVLGEQFF,TGTGCCAGCAGCTTAGAAATAGTCCTGGGTGAGCAGTTCTTC
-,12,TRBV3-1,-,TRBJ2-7,CASSTDGVQQYF,TGTGCCAGCAGCACCGACGGGGTCCAGCAGTACTTC
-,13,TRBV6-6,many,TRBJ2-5,CASSSTVKETQYF,TGTGCCAGCAGTTCAACCGTGAAAGAGACCCAGTACTTC
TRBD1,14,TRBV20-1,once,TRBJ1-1,CSAARQGPNTEAFF,TGCAGTGCTGCCCGACAGGGGCCGAACACTGAAGCTTTCTTT
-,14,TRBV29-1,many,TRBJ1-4,CSVGTGSPNEKLFF,TGCAGCGTTGGAACAGGGTCGCCTAATGAAAAACTGTTTTTT
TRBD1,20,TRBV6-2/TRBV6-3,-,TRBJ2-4,CASSYRGQGERGVAKNIQYF,TGTGCCAGCAGTTACCGGGGACAGGGGGAGAGAGGCGTAGCCAAAAACATTCAGTACTTC
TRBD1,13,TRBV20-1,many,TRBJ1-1,CSATTGGFTEAFF,TGCAGTGCTACTACAGGGGGCTTCACTGAAGCTTTCTTT
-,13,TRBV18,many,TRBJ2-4,CASSPPDRNIQYF,TGTGCCAGCTCACCACCGGACAGAAACATTCAGTACTTC
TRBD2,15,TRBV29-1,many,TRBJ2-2,CSVGVLAGDRGALFF,TGCAGCGTTGGTGTGCTAGCGGGAGACCGGGGGGCGCTGTTTTTT
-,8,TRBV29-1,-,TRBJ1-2,CSVPSYTF,TGCAGCGTTCCAAGTTACACCTTC
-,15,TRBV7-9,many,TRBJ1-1,CASSLRRSGLELAFF,TGTGCCAGCAGCTTAAGGCGGTCGGGACTGGAATTGGCTTTCTTT
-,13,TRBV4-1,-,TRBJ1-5,CASSQDPNQPQHF,TGCGCCAGCAGCCAAGATCCGAATCAGCCCCAGCATTTT
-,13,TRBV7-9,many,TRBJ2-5,CASSSGWGETQYF,TGTGCCAGCAGCTCAGGTTGGGGAGAGACCCAGTACTTC
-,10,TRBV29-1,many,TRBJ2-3,CSVAMNTQYF,TGCAGCGTGGCCATGAATACGCAGTATTTT
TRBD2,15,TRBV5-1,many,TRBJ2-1,CASSSGLAIYNEQFF,TGCGCCAGCAGCTCCGGACTAGCGATCTACAATGAGCAGTTCTTC
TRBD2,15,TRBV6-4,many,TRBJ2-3,CASSSDGTTTDTQYF,TGTGCCAGCAGTTCTGACGGGACTACCACAGATACGCAGTATTTT
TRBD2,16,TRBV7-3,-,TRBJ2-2,CASSSTGGPGSGELFF,TGTGCCAGCAGCTCAACGGGAGGGCCTGGGTCCGGGGAGCTGTTTTTT
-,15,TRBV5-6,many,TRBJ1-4,CASSHVRRDEEKLFF,TGTGCCAGCAGCCACGTAAGGAGGGATGAGGAAAAACTGTTTTTT
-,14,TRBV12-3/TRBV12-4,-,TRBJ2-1,CASSIEHLYNEQFF,TGTGCCAGCAGTATCGAGCACCTTTACAATGAGCAGTTCTTC
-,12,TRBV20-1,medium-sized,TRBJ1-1,CSASPPPTEAFF,TGCAGTGCTAGTCCCCCCCCCACTGAAGCTTTCTTT
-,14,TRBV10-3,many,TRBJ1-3,CAISREDKGNTIYF,TGTGCCATCAGTAGAGAGGACAAGGGAAACACCATATATTTT
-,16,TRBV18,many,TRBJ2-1,CASSPITSALGVEQFF,TGTGCCAGCTCACCGATAACATCGGCGTTGGGGGTTGAGCAGTTCTTC
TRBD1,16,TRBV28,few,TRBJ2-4,CASRSSGQGFENIQYF,TGTGCCAGCAGGTCATCGGGACAGGGGTTTGAGAACATTCAGTACTTC
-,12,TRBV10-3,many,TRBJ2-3,CAISESTDTQYF,TGTGCCATCAGTGAGTCCACGGATACGCAGTATTTT
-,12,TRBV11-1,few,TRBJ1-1,CASSLLGTEAFF,TGTGCCAGCAGCCTCCTGGGCACTGAAGCTTTCTTT
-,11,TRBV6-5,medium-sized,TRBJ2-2,CATRDVGELFF,TGTGCCACCAGAGATGTCGGGGAGCTGTTTTTT
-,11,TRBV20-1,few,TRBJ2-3,CSASIPDTQYF,TGCAGTGCTAGTATCCCAGATACGCAGTATTTT
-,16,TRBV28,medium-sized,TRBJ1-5,CASSLIHRIGNQPQHF,TGTGCCAGCAGTTTGATCCATCGGATCGGCAATCAGCCCCAGCATTTT
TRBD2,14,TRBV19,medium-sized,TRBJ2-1,CASRLAGGYNEQFF,TGTGCCAGCAGACTAGCGGGGGGATACAATGAGCAGTTCTTC
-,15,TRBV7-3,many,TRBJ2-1,CASSLKYSSYNEQFF,TGTGCCAGCAGCTTAAAGTACAGCTCCTACAATGAGCAGTTCTTC
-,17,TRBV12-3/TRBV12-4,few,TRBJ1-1,CASSFPLEDSLNTEAFF,TGTGCCAGCAGTTTCCCTTTGGAGGACAGTTTGAACACTGAAGCTTTCTTT
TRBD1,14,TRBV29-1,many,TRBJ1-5,CSVSGGGGNQPQHF,TGCAGCGTGTCAGGGGGAGGGGGCAATCAGCCCCAGCATTTT
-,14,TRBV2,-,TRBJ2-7,CASSTDLSSYEQYF,TGTGCCAGCAGTACGGATCTGAGCTCCTACGAGCAGTACTTC
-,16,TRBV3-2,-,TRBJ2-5,CASSQDTRDKKRTQYF,TGTGCCAGCAGCCAAGATACCCGGGACAAGAAGAGGACCCAGTACTTC
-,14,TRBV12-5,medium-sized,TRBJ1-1,CASGLPDPPPRAFF,TGTGCTAGTGGTTTACCAGACCCGCCCCCCCGGGCTTTCTTT
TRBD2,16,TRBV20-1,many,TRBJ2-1,CSARDASGGIHNEQFF,TGCAGTGCTAGAGATGCTAGCGGGGGGATACACAATGAGCAGTTCTTC
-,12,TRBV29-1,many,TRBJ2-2,CSVDGTSGELFF,TGCAGCGTCGACGGGACCTCCGGGGAGCTGTTTTTT
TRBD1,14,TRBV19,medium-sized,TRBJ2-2,CASRQGAKAGELFF,TGTGCCAGTAGACAGGGGGCGAAGGCCGGGGAGCTGTTTTTT
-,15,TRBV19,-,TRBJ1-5,CASSIDGTNNQPQHF,TGTGCCAGTAGTATAGATGGGACCAACAATCAGCCCCAGCATTTT
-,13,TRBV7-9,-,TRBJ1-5,CASSPDPGQPQHF,TGTGCCAGCAGCCCCGACCCCGGCCAGCCCCAGCATTTT
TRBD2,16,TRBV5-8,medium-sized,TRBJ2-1,CASSSSGTSIFDEQFF,TGTGCCAGCAGCTCCTCCGGGACTAGCATCTTCGATGAGCAGTTCTTC
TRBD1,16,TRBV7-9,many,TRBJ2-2,CASSLRTGVNTGELFF,TGTGCCAGCAGCTTAAGGACAGGGGTAAACACCGGGGAGCTGTTTTTT